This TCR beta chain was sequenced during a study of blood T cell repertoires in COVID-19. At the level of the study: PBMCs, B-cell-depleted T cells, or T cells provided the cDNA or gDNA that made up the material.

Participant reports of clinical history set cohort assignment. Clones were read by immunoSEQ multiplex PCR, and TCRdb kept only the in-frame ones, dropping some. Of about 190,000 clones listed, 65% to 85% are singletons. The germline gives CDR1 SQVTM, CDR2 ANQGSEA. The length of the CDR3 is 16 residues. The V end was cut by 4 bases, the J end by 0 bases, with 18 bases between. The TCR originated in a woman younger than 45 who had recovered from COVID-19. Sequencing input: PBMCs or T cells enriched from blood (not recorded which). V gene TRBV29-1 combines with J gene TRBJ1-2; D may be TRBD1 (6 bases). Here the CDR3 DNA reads TGCAGCGTTGGCGCAGGGGAGGGCCGTGCTAACTATGGCTACACCTTC. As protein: CSVGAGEGRANYGYTF.